Shown below are 8 T cell receptor beta chains from a single sample sequenced in a study of blood T cell repertoires in COVID-19 (TCRdb year 2020). Library method: the immunoSEQ multiplex PCR assay. The table comes from immuneACCESS by way of TCRdb, which keeps in-frame sequences with V and J called. Part of the clones is missing from these tables; in studies checked, under half for an unresolved V gene and the rest for unknown reasons. The table for this sample lists fewer than 70,000 clones; roughly 85% of them were counted only once. Under 1.5% of the sample lies in the top ten. The sample was peripheral blood. The receptor set was obtained from a woman in her sixties or seventies with acute or convalescent COVID-19.

This clone was seen only a few times. As DNA, the CDR3 is TGTGCCATCAGTGAGTCCCAGGACACCTATCGACGAAATTCACCCCTCCACTTT. This sequence encodes CAISESQDTYRRNSPLHF. J is TRBJ1-6 and V is TRBV10-3; possibly TRBD1 for D (5 bases). CDR1 is ENHRY and CDR2 is SYGVKD in the germline V gene. V gave up 0 bases and J gave up 7 bases, with 19 bases separating them. This CDR3 has 18 residues.

This clone was seen once. CDR3 amino acids: CAWSVFSSRGSYNEQFF. In nucleotides, the CDR3 is TGTGCCTGGAGTGTATTTTCTAGCCGTGGGTCCTACAATGAGCAGTTCTTC. This chain links TRBV30 with TRBJ2-1; D may be TRBD2 (5 bases). Germline loops: CDR1 GTSNPN, CDR2 SVGIG (reference sequence). The CDR3 has 17 residues. Trimming removed 0 bases at V and 1 base at J, with 16 bases between. The entire variable domain, with the rest obtained from reference TRBV30 and TRBJ2-1, is as follows: SQTIHQWPATLVQPVGSPLSLECTVEGTSNPNLYWYRQAAGRGLQLLFYSVGIGQISSEVPQNLSASRPQDRQFILSSKKLLLSDSGFYLCAWSVFSSRGSYNEQFFGPGTRLTVL.

V is TRBV5-1 and J is TRBJ2-7, with D possibly TRBD1 on 5 matching bases. Germline CDR1 and CDR2: SGHRS and YFSETQ. Deletions cut 4 bases from V and 3 bases from J, with 17 bases between. The CDR3 runs 15 residues. In DNA form, the CDR3 reads TGCGCCAGCAGCCCAGGGCATTCTCAGGACTACGAGCAGTACTTC. Protein: CASSPGHSQDYEQYF. The full variable domain, rest sourced from reference TRBV5-1 and TRBJ2-7, is KAGVTQTPRYLIKTRGQQVTLSCSPISGHRSVSWYQQTPGQGLQFLFEYFSETQRNKGNFPGRFSGRQFSNSRSEMNVSTLELGDSALYLCASSPGHSQDYEQYFGPGTRLTVT.

The rearrangement links TRBV12-2 to TRBJ1-1. TRBV12-2 is termed a pseudogene. The CDR3 consists of 10 residues. CDR3 in DNA: TGTGCAAGTCGCTTAGTAATCGCGCCTTTT. Amino acid sequence: CASRLVIAPF.

The chain uses TRBV7-6 and TRBJ1-2; D gene unclear. The V end lost 5 bases, the J end lost 5 bases, and 9 bases lay between the germline ends. The CDR3 runs to 12 residues. CDR1 SGHVS and CDR2 FNYEAQ come from the germline V gene. The CDR3 region has the DNA TGTGCCAGCAGCACCGGGGAGTATGGCTACACCTTC. Translation gives CASSTGEYGYTF.

V gene TRBV18 combines with J gene TRBJ1-1; maybe TRBD1 (6 bases). CDR3 length: 14 amino acids. V shed 5 bases and J shed 1 base, with 11 bases lying between them. CDR1 is KGHSH and CDR2 is LQKENI in the germline V gene. Here the CDR3 reads CASSKTGRNTEAFF. As DNA, the CDR3 is TGTGCCAGCTCAAAGACAGGTAGGAACACTGAAGCTTTCTTT.

The V call is TRBV11-2, the J call TRBJ1-1; perhaps TRBD1 as D (5 bases). Germline V gene sequence: CDR1 SGHAT, CDR2 FQNNGV. The CDR3 consists of 12 residues. Trimming removed 3 bases from V and 9 bases from J, with 11 bases in between. The CDR3 spells CASSFGEGQAFF. CDR3 nucleotide sequence: TGTGCCAGCAGCTTCGGGGAGGGGCAAGCTTTCTTT.

CDR3 protein: CSVEDGTSGRQYF. Here the CDR3 DNA reads TGCAGCGTTGAAGATGGGACTAGCGGGAGGCAGTACTTC. The chain uses TRBV29-1 and TRBJ2-5; 15 bases fit TRBD2. Per germline, CDR1 SQVTM and CDR2 ANQGSEA. The V and J ends lost 0 bases and 11 bases, in that order; junction bases with no gene match: 1. The CDR3 consists of 13 residues.